The clone carrying this T cell receptor (beta chain) has just a few counts. Antigen specificity is unknown. These data belong to a study of T cell repertoires in cytomegalovirus infection. Study context: Based on public TCR beta signatures, there were indications of CMV infection and of a matching HLA type. Study results and limitations: The study found HLA-C-restricted CMV-specific TCR beta clonotypes dominating the ex vivo response. CMV carriers with the relevant HLA were identified by cumulative public TCR beta family frequency.

The CDR3 contains 12 residues. The germline gives CDR1 MNHNY, CDR2 SVGAGI (reference sequence). V was trimmed by 2 bases and J by 6 bases, leaving 7 bases between them. TCRdb reprocessed the reads with MiXCR, giving one entry per CDR3 protein. The table includes around 450,000 distinct CDR3 sequences, under 40% detected once. The specimen was PBMCs. The sequence was obtained from a human donor in good health (CMV status not recorded). Some clones in this sample may be carry-over from other donors' samples. V and J are TRBV6-6 and TRBJ1-2, with unresolved D. DNA of the CDR3: TGTGCCAGCAGTTACGCCGGGGATGGCTACACCTTC. Translation gives CASSYAGDGYTF.